The source of this T cell receptor beta chain is a study of metastatic and nonmetastatic thyroid tumors. The wider study: A comparison of repertoires was made across blood and tumor or nodule tissue from malignant and benign thyroid patients.

This clone was found a few times. TCRdb re-called the PCR reads with MiXCR. The sample lists around 65,000 clones, 14% occurring once. V shed 5 bases, J shed 2 bases, and the junction held 8 bases outside the gene matches. This CDR3 is 16 amino acids long. CDR1 is MNHNS and CDR2 is SASEGT in the germline V gene. Thyroid surgery took place with no prior treatment in any patient. The V call is TRBV6-1, the J call TRBJ2-7; 11 bases match TRBD1. The sequencing sample was made of blood. This TCR came from a male donor with papillary thyroid cancer or a benign thyroid nodule (not recorded which). Some clones in this sample may be carry-over from other donors' samples. DNA of the CDR3: TGTGCCAGCAGTTTAGGACAGGGGGCGCAAACCTACGAGCAGTACTTC. It specifies CASSLGQGAQTYEQYF.